The present T cell receptor beta chain was sequenced within a study of cytomegalovirus exposure and HLA in healthy donors. V shed 8 bases and J shed 9 bases, with 8 bases lying between them. The CDR3 runs 10 residues. CDR1 and CDR2 from the germline V gene are MNHEY and SMNVEV (reference sequence). Findings of the study overall: Sequencing depth roughly uniform across donors was assumed in presence/absence analyses. Because they were indistinguishable, some V segments, including TRBV6-2 and TRBV6-3, were excluded.

With respect to this clone: Its antigen is not known.

Researchers ran the PCR with 60 Vbeta and 13 Jbeta primers. The table came from immunoSEQ multiplex PCR; TCRdb's copy has only in-frame clones and leaves some out. This sample has 95,000 to 100,000 clones, with around 72% found just once. The rearrangement uses TRBV27 and TRBJ1-5; D not resolved. Sequencing used PBMCs. The clonotype originates from a male donor in good health and CMV-seronegative. The CDR3 loop reads CASWFRPQHF. The DNA for the CDR3 is TGTGCCAGCTGGTTTAGGCCCCAGCATTTT.